Included here is one T cell receptor beta chain sequence, with context. The sample belongs to a study of response to subunit inactivated influenza vaccine. The CDR3 is 15 amino acids. Germline V lookup: CDR1 SGHTA, CDR2 FQGNSA. The germline V and J ends were trimmed by 0 bases and 7 bases, with 13 bases remaining between them. TCRdb recomputed calls from the RT-PCR reads with MiXCR, one row per CDR3 protein. The table includes 450,000 to 500,000 distinct CDR3 sequences, about 10% detected once. The sample here was PBMCs from blood, taken roughly 47 days after vaccination. This receptor was identified in a man in his fifties who received an inactivated influenza vaccine. The chain recombines TRBV7-2 with TRBJ1-5; D may be TRBD1 (6 bases). DNA for the CDR3: TGTGCCAGCAGCTTAGCTGGGGGCCTCGTCCAGCCCCAGCATTTT. It specifies CASSLAGGLVQPQHF.